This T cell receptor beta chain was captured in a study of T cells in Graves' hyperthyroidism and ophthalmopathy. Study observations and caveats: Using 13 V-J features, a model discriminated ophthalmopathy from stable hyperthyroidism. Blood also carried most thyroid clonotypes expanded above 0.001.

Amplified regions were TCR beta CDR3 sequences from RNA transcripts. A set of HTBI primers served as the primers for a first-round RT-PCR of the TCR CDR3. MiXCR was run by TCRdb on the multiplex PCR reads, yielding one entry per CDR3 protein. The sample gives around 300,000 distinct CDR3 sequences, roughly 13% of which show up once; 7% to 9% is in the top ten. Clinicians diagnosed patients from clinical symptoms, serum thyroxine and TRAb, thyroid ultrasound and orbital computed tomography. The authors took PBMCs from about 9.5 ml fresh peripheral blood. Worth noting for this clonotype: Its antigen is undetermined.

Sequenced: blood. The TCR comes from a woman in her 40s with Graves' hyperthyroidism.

Here the CDR3 reads CASSRNSNTEAFF. The CDR3, as DNA: TGTGCCAGCAGCAGGAACTCGAACACTGAAGCTTTCTTT. V is TRBV6-2 or TRBV6-3 and J is TRBJ1-1; D not resolved. There are 13 residues in the CDR3. Per the germline V gene, CDR1 is MNHEY and CDR2 is SVGEGT. Trimming pared 6 bases from V and 1 base from J, leaving 9 bases between.